These 7 T cell receptor beta chains were sequenced from one sample in a study of regulatory T cells in long-lasting Graves disease. CDR3 regions were amplified by Arm-PCR using iRepertoire HTBI primers to build TCR beta libraries. TCRdb independently ran MiXCR on the multiplex PCR reads; one entry per CDR3 protein. The sample holds a few hundred thousand distinct CDR3 sequences, 20% to 25% seen once. The time point: persistent/refractory GD, antithyroid drugs over 5 years with positive TRAb. PBMC-extracted RNA yielded the TCR library. The source was peripheral blood mononuclear cells (PBMCs), collected when the disease was refractory, from a patient treated with antithyroid drugs. Receptors originate from a woman aged 40 to 50 with Graves disease.

This clonotype was observed a few times. This chain connects TRBV27 to TRBJ1-5, with D hard to call. The CDR3 length is 14 residues. Germline V gene lookup returns CDR1 MNHEY and CDR2 SMNVEV (reference sequence). The germline V and J ends were trimmed by 5 bases and 8 bases, with 16 bases remaining between them. This CDR3 is CASSPMSFNEPQHF. The CDR3 DNA reads as TGTGCCAGCAGTCCTATGTCCTTTAATGAGCCCCAGCATTTT.

This clonotype has only a few counts. This could be a read error, since a much larger clone is one nucleotide away. V gene TRBV28 combines with J gene TRBJ2-5, with D perhaps TRBD1 (6 bases). The germline gives CDR1 MDHEN, CDR2 SYDVKM. V lost 6 bases and J 6 bases, leaving 14 bases between the germline ends. The CDR3 is made up of 13 amino acids. For the CDR3, the DNA is TGTGCCAGCAGCCCAGACAGGCCTCAGACCCAGTACTTC. Protein: CASSPDRPQTQYF.

This clonotype was detected ten times or more. The gene calls are TRBV28 and TRBJ1-5; unclear D gene. Germline V lookup: CDR1 MDHEN, CDR2 SYDVKM. The CDR3 contains 18 residues. V shed 6 bases and J shed 0 bases, with 21 bases lying between them. CDR3 protein: CASRGMGITDYSNQPQHF. The CDR3 bases are TGTGCCAGCAGGGGGATGGGGATAACAGATTATAGCAATCAGCCCCAGCATTTT.

This clonotype appeared many times. The chain uses TRBV6-5 and TRBJ1-6, with D unclear. Trimming stripped 1 base from V and 5 bases from J, with 21 bases between. Germline V CDR1 and CDR2: MNHEY, SVGAGI. This CDR3 is built from 19 residues. CDR3 in DNA: TGTGCCAGCAGTTACTTCAACCCTACCCTAGTGGGAGATAATTCACCCCTCCACTTT. It is translated as CASSYFNPTLVGDNSPLHF.

The table lists this clonotype with a few counts. The gene calls are TRBV14 and TRBJ2-4, with D tentatively TRBD2 (6 bases). The V end was cut by 1 base, the J end by 8 bases, with 12 bases between. Germline CDR1 SGHDN, CDR2 FVKESK. The CDR3 contains 14 residues. CDR3 amino acids: CASSQVPSGDIQYF. The CDR3 bases are TGTGCCAGCAGCCAAGTCCCCTCGGGGGACATTCAGTACTTC.

This clonotype was detected only a few times. The chain joins TRBV10-3 to TRBJ2-7; no firm D call. The CDR3 runs 13 residues. Per germline, CDR1 ENHRY and CDR2 SYGVKD. With 7 bases removed from V and 10 bases from J, the gap between germline ends came to 20 bases. The DNA for the CDR3 is TGTGCCATCAATCCTGACATTACATTGACTCAGTACTTC. It codes for CAINPDITLTQYF.

The genes are TRBV27 and TRBJ2-2; D not resolved. In germline, CDR1 is MNHEY, CDR2 SMNVEV (reference sequence). The CDR3 spans 13 residues. Trimming took off 2 bases at V and 7 bases at J, with 8 bases between the two ends. The CDR3 region has the DNA TGTGCCAGCAGTTTAGGCTCAGACGGGGAGCTGTTTTTT. Its protein is CASSLGSDGELFF.